Listed here is a single T cell receptor beta chain. Its antigen remains unidentified. This record belongs to a study of Ad26.COV2.S vaccination and SARS-CoV-2 variants. Study context: Donor got 5x10^10 or 1x10^11 viral particles of Ad26.COV2.S.

Here immunoSEQ multiplex PCR was the method, and the copy in TCRdb shows in-frame clones only, minus some. This sample has about 440,000 clones, with roughly 87% found just once. Findings and caveats of the study: Measures of TCR breadth and depth may have fallen short of total T cell responses.

The sample's treatment: roughly 19 received Ad26.COV2.S at low or high dose, single or two shots; 5 received placebo; per-sample allocation not given. Samples analyzed were those drawn on day 63 after the first vaccine or placebo injection. Built on an Ad26 vector, the vaccine expressed Wuhan-strain SARS-CoV-2 spike. Trimming took 0 bases from V and 9 from J; bases not matched to a gene: 5. The CDR3 extends over 15 amino acids. The germline gives CDR1 LGHNA, CDR2 YSLEER. The starting material was peripheral blood, obtained in a trial of Ad26.COV2.S vaccine versus placebo. J is TRBJ1-6 and V is TRBV4-3; 7 positions match TRBD1. This clonotype was sampled from a person between 18 and 65 years old who received the Ad26.COV2.S COVID-19 vaccine or a placebo. CDR3: CASSQDPGGISPLHF. The CDR3 bases are TGCGCCAGCAGCCAAGATCCAGGGGGAATTTCACCCCTCCACTTT.